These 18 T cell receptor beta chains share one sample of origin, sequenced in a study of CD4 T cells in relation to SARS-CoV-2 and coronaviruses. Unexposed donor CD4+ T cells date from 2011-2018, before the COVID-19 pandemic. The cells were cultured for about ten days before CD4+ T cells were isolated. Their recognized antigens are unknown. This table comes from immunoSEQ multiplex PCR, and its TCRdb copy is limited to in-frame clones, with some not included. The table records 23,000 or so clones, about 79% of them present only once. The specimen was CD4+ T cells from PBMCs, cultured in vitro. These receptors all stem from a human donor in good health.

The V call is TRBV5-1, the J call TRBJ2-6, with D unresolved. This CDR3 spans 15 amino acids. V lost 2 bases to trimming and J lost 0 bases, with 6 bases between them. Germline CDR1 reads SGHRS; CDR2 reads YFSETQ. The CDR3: CASSLGHSGANVLTF. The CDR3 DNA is TGCGCCAGCAGCTTAGGGCACTCTGGGGCCAACGTCCTGACTTTC.

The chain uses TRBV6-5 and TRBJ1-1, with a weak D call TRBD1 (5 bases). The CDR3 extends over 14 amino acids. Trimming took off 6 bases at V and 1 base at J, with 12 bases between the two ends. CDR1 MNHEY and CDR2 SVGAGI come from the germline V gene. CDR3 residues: CASRIDRSNTEAFF. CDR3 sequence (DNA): TGTGCCAGCAGGATTGACAGATCGAACACTGAAGCTTTCTTT.

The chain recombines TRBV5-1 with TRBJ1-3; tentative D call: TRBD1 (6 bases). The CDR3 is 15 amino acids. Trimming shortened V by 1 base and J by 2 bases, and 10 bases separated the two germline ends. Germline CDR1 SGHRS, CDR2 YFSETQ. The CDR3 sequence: CASSLRAGAGNTIYF. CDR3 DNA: TGCGCCAGCAGCTTGAGGGCAGGGGCTGGAAACACCATATATTTT.

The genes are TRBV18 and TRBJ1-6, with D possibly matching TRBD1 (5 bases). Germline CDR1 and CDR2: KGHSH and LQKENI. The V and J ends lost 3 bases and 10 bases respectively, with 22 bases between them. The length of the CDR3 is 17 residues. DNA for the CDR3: TGTGCCAGCTCACCGAACCTCCCCGGGGGGGTTGGGTCACCCCTCCACTTT. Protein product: CASSPNLPGGVGSPLHF.

The CDR3 loop is CASSQDKHGFYNEQFF. In DNA, the CDR3 is TGTGCCAGCAGCCAAGATAAGCACGGATTCTACAATGAGCAGTTCTTC. The V call is TRBV3-1 (or the pseudogene TRBV3-2), the J call TRBJ2-1; D not certain. Trimming removed 0 bases from V and 3 bases from J, with 12 bases in between. Germline CDR1 is LGHDT and CDR2 is YNNKEL (reference sequence). This CDR3 region has 16 residues.

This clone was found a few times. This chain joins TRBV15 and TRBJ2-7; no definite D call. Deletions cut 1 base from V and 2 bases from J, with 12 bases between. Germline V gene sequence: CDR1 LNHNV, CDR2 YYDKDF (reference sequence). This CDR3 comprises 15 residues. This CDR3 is CATSRAGQVPYEQYF. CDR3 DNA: TGTGCCACCAGCAGAGCCGGCCAGGTACCCTACGAGCAGTACTTC.

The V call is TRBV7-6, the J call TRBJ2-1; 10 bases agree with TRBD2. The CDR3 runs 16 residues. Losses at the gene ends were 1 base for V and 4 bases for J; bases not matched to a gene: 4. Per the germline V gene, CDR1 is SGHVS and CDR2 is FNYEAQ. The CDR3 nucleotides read TGTGCCAGCAGCTTAGGGGGGACTAGCGCTTACAATGAGCAGTTCTTC. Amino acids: CASSLGGTSAYNEQFF.

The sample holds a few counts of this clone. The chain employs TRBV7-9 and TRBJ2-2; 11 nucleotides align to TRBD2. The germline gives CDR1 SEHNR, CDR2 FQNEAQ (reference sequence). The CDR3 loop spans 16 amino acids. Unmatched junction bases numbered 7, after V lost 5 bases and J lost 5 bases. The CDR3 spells CASSGTGTSGTGELFF. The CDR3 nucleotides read TGTGCCAGCAGCGGGACCGGGACTAGCGGTACCGGGGAGCTGTTTTTT.

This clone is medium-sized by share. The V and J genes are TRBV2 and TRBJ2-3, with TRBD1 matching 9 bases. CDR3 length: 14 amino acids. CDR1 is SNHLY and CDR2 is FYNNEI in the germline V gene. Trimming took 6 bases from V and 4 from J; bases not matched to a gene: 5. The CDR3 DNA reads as TGTGCCAGCAGGGACAGGGGTAGCGCAGATACGCAGTATTTT. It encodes CASRDRGSADTQYF.

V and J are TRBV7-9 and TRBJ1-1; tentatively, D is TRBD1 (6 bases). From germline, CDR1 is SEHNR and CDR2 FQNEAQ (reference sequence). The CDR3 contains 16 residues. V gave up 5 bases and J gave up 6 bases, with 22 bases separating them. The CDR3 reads CASSPGTTSGHSEAFF. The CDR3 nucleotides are TGTGCCAGCAGCCCTGGGACAACTAGTGGACACTCTGAAGCTTTCTTT.

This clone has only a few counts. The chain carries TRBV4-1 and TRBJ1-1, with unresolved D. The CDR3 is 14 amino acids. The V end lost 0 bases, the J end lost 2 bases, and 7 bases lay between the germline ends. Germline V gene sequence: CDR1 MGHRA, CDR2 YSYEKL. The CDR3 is CASSQDRGNTEAFF. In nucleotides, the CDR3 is TGCGCCAGCAGCCAAGATCGTGGAAACACTGAAGCTTTCTTT.

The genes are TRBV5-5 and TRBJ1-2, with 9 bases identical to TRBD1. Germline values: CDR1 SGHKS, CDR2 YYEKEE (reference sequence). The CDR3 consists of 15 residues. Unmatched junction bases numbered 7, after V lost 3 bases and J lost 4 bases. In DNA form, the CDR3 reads TGTGCCAGCAGCTCCGGACAGGGGCCCTCCTATGGCTACACCTTC. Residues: CASSSGQGPSYGYTF.

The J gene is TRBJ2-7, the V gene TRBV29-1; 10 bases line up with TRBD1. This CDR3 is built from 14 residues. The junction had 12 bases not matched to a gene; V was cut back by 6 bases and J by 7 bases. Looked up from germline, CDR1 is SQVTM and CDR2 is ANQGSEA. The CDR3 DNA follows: TGCAGCGTCGGAAGACAGGGGGCCGGCCCTGAGCAGTACTTC. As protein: CSVGRQGAGPEQYF.

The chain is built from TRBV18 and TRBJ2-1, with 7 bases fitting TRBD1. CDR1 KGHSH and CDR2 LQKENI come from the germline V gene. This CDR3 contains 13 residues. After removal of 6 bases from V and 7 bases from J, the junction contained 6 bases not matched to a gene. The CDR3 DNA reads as TGTGCCAGCTCCTTGCTGACAGGGAATGAGCAGTTCTTC. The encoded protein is CASSLLTGNEQFF.

CDR3 in DNA: TGTGCCAGCAGCCCCGGGTGGGACAGCTTAACAGATACGCAGTATTTT. This encodes CASSPGWDSLTDTQYF. This chain connects TRBV11-3 to TRBJ2-3; TRBD1 aligns across 7 bases. The CDR3 runs 16 residues. Trimming removed 5 bases from V and 3 bases from J; junction bases left unmatched: 11. CDR1 is SGHNT, CDR2 YENEEA, per germline.

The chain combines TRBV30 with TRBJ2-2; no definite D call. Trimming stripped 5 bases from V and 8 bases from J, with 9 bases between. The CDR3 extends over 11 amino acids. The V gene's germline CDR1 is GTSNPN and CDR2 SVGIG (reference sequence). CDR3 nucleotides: TGTGCCTGGGTGTACGGTGGGGAGCTGTTTTTT. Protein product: CAWVYGGELFF.

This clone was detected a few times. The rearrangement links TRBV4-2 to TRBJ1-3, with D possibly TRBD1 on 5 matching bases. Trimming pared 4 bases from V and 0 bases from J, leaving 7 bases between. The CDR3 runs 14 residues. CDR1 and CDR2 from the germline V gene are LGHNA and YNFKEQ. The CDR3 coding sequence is TGTGCCAGCAGCCGAGACAGCTCTGGAAACACCATATATTTT. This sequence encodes CASSRDSSGNTIYF.

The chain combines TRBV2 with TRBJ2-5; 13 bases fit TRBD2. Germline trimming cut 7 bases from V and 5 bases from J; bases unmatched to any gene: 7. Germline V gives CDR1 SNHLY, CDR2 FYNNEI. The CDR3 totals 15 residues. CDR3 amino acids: CASIPGLAGSETQYF. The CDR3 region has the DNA TGTGCCAGCATCCCGGGACTAGCGGGATCGGAGACCCAGTACTTC.